These T cell receptor beta chains were read from a single sample in a study of identical twins. TCRdb reprocessed the 5' RACE reads with MiXCR, giving one entry per CDR3 protein. The sample records about 690,000 distinct CDR3 sequences, 20% to 25% being singletons. The data also belong to a second study, concerning T cells expressing NK-cell markers.

The sequenced sample consisted of PBMCs. The receptor set was obtained from a woman aged 18-35 years in good health. The CDR3 runs from the conserved cysteine through the conserved F or W. The order of the fields is V gene, J gene, CDR3 length, clone size, D gene, CDR3 DNA, CDR3 protein. A D gene is named only where the DNA matches it firmly. Where a row states a size, it is once, few, many or the class of an expanded clone; other rows omit it.

V: TRBV5-1
J: TRBJ1-2
length: 13
size: many
D: TRBD1
DNA: TGCGCCAGCAGCTCGGGGACAGGGGATGGCTACACCTTC
CDR3: CASSSGTGDGYTF

V: TRBV7-8
J: TRBJ2-3
length: 15
size: .
D: TRBD2
DNA: TGTGCCAGCAGCTCTGGGGCGGGGAGGGCAGATACGCAGTATTTT
CDR3: CASSSGAGRADTQYF

V: TRBV25-1
J: TRBJ2-7
length: 13
size: .
D: TRBD1
DNA: TGTGCCAGCAGTGAAAAGACAGGGTACGAGCAGTACTTC
CDR3: CASSEKTGYEQYF

V: TRBV4-3
J: TRBJ2-6
length: 17
size: few
D: .
DNA: TGCGCCAGCAGCCAAGCAGGTGCACAGGCTGGGGCCAACGTCCTGACTTTC
CDR3: CASSQAGAQAGANVLTF

V: TRBV7-2
J: TRBJ2-7
length: 13
size: .
D: .
DNA: TGTGCCAGCAGCTCCCAACAGTCCTACGAGCAGTACTTC
CDR3: CASSSQQSYEQYF

V: TRBV12-3/TRBV12-4
J: TRBJ2-1
length: 12
size: many
D: TRBD2
DNA: TGTGCCAGTGGACTAGCGGGAGGGGAGCAGTTCTTC
CDR3: CASGLAGGEQFF

V: TRBV6-1
J: TRBJ2-1
length: 14
size: few
D: TRBD2
DNA: TGTGCCAGCAGTCAAGCGGGGGGGCCTGGTGAGCAGTTCTTC
CDR3: CASSQAGGPGEQFF

V: TRBV27
J: TRBJ2-2
length: 12
size: .
D: .
DNA: TGTGCCAGCAGTCCTCAGAACGGGGAGCTGTTTTTT
CDR3: CASSPQNGELFF

V: TRBV20-1
J: TRBJ1-6
length: 12
size: .
D: .
DNA: TGCAGTGCTGGGGACCGAAATTCACCCCTCCACTTT
CDR3: CSAGDRNSPLHF

V: TRBV4-2
J: TRBJ2-3
length: 15
size: .
D: .
DNA: TGTGCCAGCAGCCAAGCTTCTGCTAGCACAGATACGCAGTATTTT
CDR3: CASSQASASTDTQYF

V: TRBV6-2/TRBV6-3
J: TRBJ2-1
length: 15
size: few
D: .
DNA: TGTGCCAGCGGCGGCGGGCGTCTGAATCGGAATGAGCAGTTCTTC
CDR3: CASGGGRLNRNEQFF

V: TRBV5-1
J: TRBJ2-1
length: 16
size: few
D: TRBD2
DNA: TGCGCCAGCAGCTTGGGGGTAGCGGGTATTAATCATGAGCAGTTCTTC
CDR3: CASSLGVAGINHEQFF

V: TRBV9
J: TRBJ1-2
length: 15
size: .
D: .
DNA: TGTGCCAGCAGCGTAGGGGGCAGGGAGGACTATGGCTACACCTTC
CDR3: CASSVGGREDYGYTF

V: TRBV7-2
J: TRBJ2-3
length: 12
size: few
D: .
DNA: TGTGCCAGCAGCCCCCACTTAGATACGCAGTATTTT
CDR3: CASSPHLDTQYF

V: TRBV10-3
J: TRBJ2-1
length: 14
size: .
D: TRBD1
DNA: TGTGCCATCAGGTCCGGGACAGGGAACAATGAGCAGTTCTTC
CDR3: CAIRSGTGNNEQFF

V: TRBV29-1
J: TRBJ2-1
length: 12
size: few
D: .
DNA: TGCAGCGTTGATGTCCTATACAATGAGCAGTTCTTC
CDR3: CSVDVLYNEQFF

V: TRBV15
J: TRBJ2-7
length: 16
size: many
D: .
DNA: TGTGCCACCAGCACCCCGCCCGACAGGACTACCTACGAGCAGTACTTC
CDR3: CATSTPPDRTTYEQYF

V: TRBV20-1
J: TRBJ2-1
length: 15
size: many
D: TRBD1
DNA: TGCAGTGCTAGGGAATGGACAGGGGCCTACAATGAGCAGTTCTTC
CDR3: CSAREWTGAYNEQFF

V: TRBV11-2
J: TRBJ2-1
length: 19
size: .
D: .
DNA: TGTGCCAGCAGCTTAGTGGGCACAGCAGCCTCCAGCTCCTACAATGAGCAGTTCTTC
CDR3: CASSLVGTAASSSYNEQFF

V: TRBV12-3/TRBV12-4
J: TRBJ2-3
length: 16
size: many
D: TRBD1
DNA: TGTGCCAGCAGTTTGTCGGGGACAGGGGCCGTCGATACGCAGTATTTT
CDR3: CASSLSGTGAVDTQYF

V: TRBV7-2
J: TRBJ2-7
length: 15
size: few
D: .
DNA: TGTGCCAGCAGCTCACCTCGGGGACCGTCCTACGAGCAGTACTTC
CDR3: CASSSPRGPSYEQYF

V: TRBV12-3/TRBV12-4
J: TRBJ1-1
length: 14
size: many
D: TRBD1
DNA: TGTGCCAGCAGTTTCCAAGGGGGCCACACTGAAGCTTTCTTT
CDR3: CASSFQGGHTEAFF

V: TRBV7-8
J: TRBJ1-2
length: 13
size: few
D: .
DNA: TGTGCCAGCAGCTCCGACGGTCTTGATGGCTACACCTTC
CDR3: CASSSDGLDGYTF

V: TRBV20-1
J: TRBJ2-1
length: 12
size: few
D: .
DNA: TGCAGTGCTAGATCTGAGGGCCGCGAGCAGTTCTTC
CDR3: CSARSEGREQFF

V: TRBV9
J: TRBJ2-2
length: 15
size: few
D: .
DNA: TGTGCCAGCAGCGTCGGACCGGACAACACCGGGGAGCTGTTTTTT
CDR3: CASSVGPDNTGELFF

V: TRBV20-1
J: TRBJ2-5
length: 16
size: few
D: TRBD2
DNA: TGCAGTGCCCCCCGACTAGCGGGGGGGAGGGGGGAGACCCAGTACTTC
CDR3: CSAPRLAGGRGETQYF

V: TRBV20-1
J: TRBJ2-3
length: 15
size: few
D: TRBD2
DNA: TGCAGTGCTAGCTCCGGGAGCGGGATCTTGGATACGCAGTATTTT
CDR3: CSASSGSGILDTQYF

V: TRBV12-3/TRBV12-4
J: TRBJ2-1
length: 14
size: many
D: .
DNA: TGTGCCAGCTTCAGTTCCCCGATACCGAGAGAGCAGTTCTTC
CDR3: CASFSSPIPREQFF

V: TRBV12-3/TRBV12-4
J: TRBJ2-1
length: 15
size: .
D: .
DNA: TGTGCCAGCAGTGCCGGGGACACCCCCTACAATGAGCAGTTCTTC
CDR3: CASSAGDTPYNEQFF

V: TRBV18
J: TRBJ2-2
length: 15
size: .
D: .
DNA: TGTGCCAGCTCACCATTGCGGGAGAACACCGGGGAGCTGTTTTTT
CDR3: CASSPLRENTGELFF

V: TRBV7-9
J: TRBJ2-1
length: 13
size: .
D: .
DNA: TGTGCCAGCAGTTCACGCGGCCGGGGTGAGCAGTTCTTC
CDR3: CASSSRGRGEQFF

V: TRBV12-3/TRBV12-4
J: TRBJ2-6
length: 16
size: .
D: TRBD1
DNA: TGTGCCAGCAGTCCTTTGACAGGGCCTGGGGCCAACGTCCTGACTTTC
CDR3: CASSPLTGPGANVLTF

V: TRBV12-3/TRBV12-4
J: TRBJ2-6
length: 16
size: few
D: .
DNA: TGTGCCAGCACTTCCGGACGGCTCTCTGGGGCCAACGTCCTGACTTTC
CDR3: CASTSGRLSGANVLTF

V: TRBV27
J: TRBJ2-5
length: 16
size: .
D: .
DNA: TGTGCCAGCAGAGCCCTCCTGCAGGGAGCGGTAGAGACCCAGTACTTC
CDR3: CASRALLQGAVETQYF

V: TRBV6-1
J: TRBJ1-1
length: 13
size: many
D: .
DNA: TGTGCCAGCAGCTCCGGGCCCGGGACTGAAGCTTTCTTT
CDR3: CASSSGPGTEAFF

V: TRBV12-2
J: TRBJ1-2
length: 16
size: few
D: .
DNA: TGTGCAAGTCGCTTAGGACGGTGGGGTTGTAACTATGGCTACACCTTC
CDR3: CASRLGRWGCNYGYTF

V: TRBV27
J: TRBJ2-7
length: 13
size: .
D: .
DNA: TGTGCCAGCAGTTTAGAGGTAAACTACGAGCAGTACTTC
CDR3: CASSLEVNYEQYF

V: TRBV7-2
J: TRBJ1-5
length: 13
size: many
D: .
DNA: TGTGCCAGCAGGGAGGAGTTCAATCAGCCCCAGCATTTT
CDR3: CASREEFNQPQHF

V: TRBV12-3/TRBV12-4
J: TRBJ1-5
length: 14
size: many
D: TRBD1
DNA: TGTGCCAGCAGGAGCGGGACAGGGGCTCAGCCCCAGCATTTT
CDR3: CASRSGTGAQPQHF

V: TRBV20-1
J: TRBJ2-7
length: 15
size: .
D: TRBD1
DNA: TGCAGTGCTAGAGATCGGGGGACAGGTCCTCTTAAGCAGTACTTC
CDR3: CSARDRGTGPLKQYF